Listed below are T cell receptor beta chains from one sample, sequenced in a study of T-cell reconstitution after alpha-beta-depleted transplantation in children. A single record per CDR3 protein comes from TCRdb applying MiXCR to the PCR reads. The sample has some 350,000 distinct CDR3 sequences; about 9.3% are singletons. The source was PBMCs from the stem cell graft donor, collected from the stem cell graft. The receptors shown here come from a human donor who donated a stem cell graft to a child with acute lymphoblastic leukemia. Each CDR3 is given with its conserved first and last residue. The order of the fields is V gene, clone size, CDR3 protein. The size field is filled for only some rows; it gives once, few, many or a size class.

v_gene: TRBV29-1; abundance: few; CDR3aa: CSVEGTGKNIQYF
v_gene: TRBV20-1; abundance: few; CDR3aa: CSASDAGLAGVEQFF
v_gene: TRBV12-3/TRBV12-4; abundance: few; CDR3aa: CASHRTGMNTEAFF
v_gene: TRBV12-3/TRBV12-4; abundance: NA; CDR3aa: CASSFGQGLVNEQFF
v_gene: TRBV4-2; abundance: NA; CDR3aa: CASSQDGLWDRARKLFF
v_gene: TRBV25-1; abundance: many; CDR3aa: CASSDQNTGELFF
v_gene: TRBV9; abundance: NA; CDR3aa: CASSFSPGTSGTASYNEQFF
v_gene: TRBV10-2; abundance: few; CDR3aa: CASSGSRHTGGSPLHF
v_gene: TRBV5-6; abundance: many; CDR3aa: CASSLGLQGSDTQYF
v_gene: TRBV11-1; abundance: NA; CDR3aa: CASTPRGPFRVSNYNEQFF
v_gene: TRBV5-1; abundance: few; CDR3aa: CASSTSRGTGTEQYF
v_gene: TRBV20-1; abundance: NA; CDR3aa: CSAWELQGVF
v_gene: TRBV15; abundance: NA; CDR3aa: CATSRDSTGKETQYF
v_gene: TRBV6-5; abundance: few; CDR3aa: CASSYGRNTGELFF
v_gene: TRBV6-5; abundance: many; CDR3aa: CASRRGDEAFF
v_gene: TRBV20-1; abundance: many; CDR3aa: CSATDGILGTDTQYF
v_gene: TRBV10-3; abundance: few; CDR3aa: CAISESKRVGNRDTQYF